This TCR beta chain was sequenced for a study of T cells expressing NK-cell markers. Template switching by 5'RACE with UMIs generated the TCR beta cDNA. From its re-call of the 5' RACE reads, TCRdb lists each CDR3 protein once, without DNA. This table lists approximately 420,000 distinct CDR3 sequences. Study results and limitations: HCMV specificity was not established for the expanded NKG2C+ T cell clones.

Turning to this clonotype: Antigen unknown.

The CDR3 spans 15 residues. Per germline, CDR1 SGDLS and CDR2 YYNGEE. The receptor was derived from a woman between 45 and 60 years old in good health. Material for sequencing was blood T cells: a sorted CD56 or NKG2C T cell subset, CD4+ or CD8+ T cells, or bulk PBMC T cells (not recorded which). The chain carries TRBV9 and TRBJ2-1; TCRdb's D call of TRBD1 is untestable without DNA. The chain's CDR3 is CASSSGHPSYNEQFF.